The present T cell receptor beta chain was sequenced within a study of technical replicates of blood from a few donors. Assay used: immunoSEQ multiplex PCR; TCRdb lists only in-frame clones, some missing. The sample lists approximately 81,000 clones; more than 90% were seen once. J gave up 5 bases and V 6 bases, and 1 base lay outside the gene matches. This CDR3 spans 14 amino acids. Per the germline V gene, CDR1 is SNHLY and CDR2 is FYNNEI. V is TRBV2 and J is TRBJ2-1; TRBD2 matches at 13 bases. Sequences were obtained from T cells isolated from PBMCs. The sequence came from a human donor in good health. The chain's CDR3 is CASRGLAGNNEQFF. CDR3 coding DNA: TGTGCCAGCAGGGGACTAGCGGGAAACAATGAGCAGTTCTTC.